A selection of T cell receptor beta chains follows, all from one sample in a study of identical twins. MiXCR, applied by TCRdb to the 5' RACE reads, yields one record per CDR3 protein. The sample includes 400,000 to 500,000 distinct CDR3 sequences, roughly an eighth of them seen just once. This sample was also put to use in a study of yellow fever vaccine responses in identical twins.

Sequencing input: CD4+ T cells sorted from blood. Every receptor here comes from a woman aged 18-29 years in good health. CDR3s include the opening cysteine and the closing phenylalanine or tryptophan. D genes are given only for firm matches. A clone size is listed for some rows: how often the clone was seen (once, few, many), or a class if it is expanded.

D gene	V gene	J gene	clone size	CDR3 protein	CDR3 DNA
.	TRBV12-3/TRBV12-4	TRBJ2-1	many	CASSPPLGSYNEQFF	TGTGCCAGCAGTCCGCCCCTGGGCTCCTACAATGAGCAGTTCTTC
TRBD2	TRBV20-1	TRBJ2-5	few	CSASRSAGSDETQYF	TGCAGTGCTAGTAGGTCAGCGGGAAGTGACGAGACCCAGTACTTC
TRBD2	TRBV6-6	TRBJ2-7	.	CASAGTSDEQYF	TGTGCCAGCGCCGGGACTAGCGACGAGCAGTACTTC
.	TRBV12-3/TRBV12-4	TRBJ2-3	.	CASGSGDTQYF	TGTGCCAGCGGGTCTGGAGATACGCAGTATTTT
.	TRBV20-1	TRBJ1-1	.	CSAPQWGMPEAFF	TGCAGTGCCCCCCAATGGGGGATGCCTGAAGCTTTCTTT
TRBD2	TRBV29-1	TRBJ2-5	few	CSVDSGGLGETQYF	TGCAGCGTTGATAGCGGGGGATTAGGAGAGACCCAGTACTTC
.	TRBV7-9	TRBJ2-3	.	CASSLEGRTTDTQYF	TGTGCCAGCAGCCTGGAAGGCCGCACCACAGATACGCAGTATTTT
TRBD2	TRBV4-3	TRBJ2-5	.	CASSRRWASGKETQYF	TGCGCCAGCAGCCGGCGGTGGGCTAGCGGGAAAGAGACCCAGTACTTC
.	TRBV20-1	TRBJ2-3	.	CSARGRGISTDTQYF	TGCAGTGCTAGGGGACGGGGGATCAGCACAGATACGCAGTATTTT
.	TRBV20-1	TRBJ1-4	few	CSAGTLFGEKLFF	TGCAGTGCCGGGACTCTTTTTGGGGAAAAACTGTTTTTT
.	TRBV29-1	TRBJ2-1	many	CSIKRGSSYNEQFF	TGCAGCATAAAACGGGGAAGCTCCTACAATGAGCAGTTCTTC
TRBD1	TRBV12-3/TRBV12-4	TRBJ1-2	once	CASSAGTGRTNYGYTF	TGTGCCAGCAGTGCCGGGACAGGAAGAACTAACTATGGCTACACCTTC
TRBD2	TRBV7-2	TRBJ2-2	.	CASSRTSGPLFF	TGTGCCAGCAGCAGGACTAGCGGCCCTCTGTTTTTT
.	TRBV4-1	TRBJ2-2	.	CASSHKNTGELFF	TGCGCCAGCAGCCACAAAAACACCGGGGAGCTGTTTTTT
.	TRBV20-1	TRBJ2-1	few	CSAMDVVGLNNEQFF	TGCAGTGCTATGGATGTAGTGGGTTTAAACAATGAGCAGTTCTTC
.	TRBV7-2	TRBJ2-7	.	CASSLELVGRGEQYF	TGTGCCAGCAGCTTAGAGCTGGTAGGCAGAGGAGAGCAGTACTTC
.	TRBV20-1	TRBJ2-1	many	CSANNRASYNEQFF	TGCAGTGCTAACAACAGGGCGTCCTACAATGAGCAGTTCTTC
TRBD2	TRBV4-3	TRBJ2-1	few	CASSQDIAGGFSDEQFF	TGCGCCAGCAGCCAAGATATAGCGGGAGGTTTTAGCGATGAGCAGTTCTTC
.	TRBV5-4	TRBJ2-5	.	CASSAGYREETQYF	TGTGCCAGCAGCGCGGGCTACAGGGAAGAGACCCAGTACTTC
.	TRBV7-8	TRBJ2-6	.	CASSLQQAGANVLTF	TGTGCCAGCAGCTTACAACAGGCTGGGGCCAACGTCCTGACTTTC
.	TRBV6-5	TRBJ2-7	many	CCTRQMYEQYF	TGCTGTACCAGACAGATGTACGAGCAGTACTTC
.	TRBV5-1	TRBJ1-6	many	CASSLESSYNSPLHF	TGCGCCAGCAGCTTGGAGAGCTCCTATAATTCACCCCTCCACTTT
.	TRBV18	TRBJ2-2	.	CASSGRQRNTGELFF	TGTGCCAGCTCAGGTCGGCAGAGGAACACCGGGGAGCTGTTTTTT
.	TRBV12-3/TRBV12-4	TRBJ2-3	many	CASLASMRADTQYF	TGTGCCAGCCTAGCCAGCATGCGGGCAGATACGCAGTATTTT
.	TRBV27	TRBJ2-5	.	CASSLGQNVKETQYF	TGTGCCAGCAGTTTAGGACAGAACGTTAAGGAGACCCAGTACTTC
.	TRBV12-3/TRBV12-4	TRBJ1-6	few	CASSARDMGNSPLHF	TGTGCCAGCAGCGCCAGGGATATGGGTAATTCACCCCTCCACTTT
TRBD2	TRBV10-3	TRBJ2-1	few	CAISESSGRASNEQFF	TGTGCCATCAGTGAGTCAAGCGGGAGGGCCTCCAATGAGCAGTTCTTC
.	TRBV6-2/TRBV6-3	TRBJ2-7	few	CASTDGKMTPNSYEQYF	TGTGCCAGCACGGACGGGAAGATGACACCCAATTCCTACGAGCAGTACTTC
.	TRBV19	TRBJ2-2	few	CASTDSGYPGSCFF	.
TRBD2	TRBV25-1	TRBJ2-3	few	CASSEFSGGDTQYF	TGTGCCAGCAGTGAATTTAGCGGGGGGGATACGCAGTATTTT
.	TRBV2	TRBJ2-1	.	CASSEYSFYNEQFF	TGTGCCAGCAGTGAGTACTCTTTCTACAATGAGCAGTTCTTC
.	TRBV4-2	TRBJ1-5	few	CASSERQDQPQHF	TGTGCCAGCAGCGAAAGACAGGATCAGCCCCAGCATTTT
TRBD1	TRBV6-1	TRBJ1-5	few	CASRGRTGGGKQPQHF	TGTGCCAGCAGAGGGAGGACAGGGGGCGGGAAGCAGCCCCAGCATTTT
.	TRBV20-1	TRBJ1-1	.	CSAPTGANTEAFF	TGCAGTGCTCCGACGGGGGCGAACACTGAAGCTTTCTTT
TRBD2	TRBV5-6	TRBJ2-5	.	CASSLFASGADQETQYF	TGTGCCAGCAGCTTGTTTGCTAGCGGGGCAGACCAAGAGACCCAGTACTTC
TRBD1	TRBV7-9	TRBJ2-3	.	CASSSGQGITTDTQYF	TGTGCCAGCAGCTCCGGACAGGGTATCACCACAGATACGCAGTATTTT
TRBD1	TRBV6-1	TRBJ2-2	few	CASNRQGTNTGELFF	TGTGCCAGCAACCGACAGGGAACGAACACCGGGGAGCTGTTTTTT
.	TRBV6-2/TRBV6-3	TRBJ1-5	.	CASTRDGNQPQHF	TGTGCCAGCACTCGGGACGGAAATCAGCCCCAGCATTTT
.	TRBV7-2	TRBJ2-1	few	CASSLTRDSYNEQFF	TGTGCCAGCAGCTTAACAAGAGACAGTTACAATGAGCAGTTCTTC
.	TRBV7-3	TRBJ2-1	once	CASSRDGGPNEQFF	TGTGCCAGCAGCCGAGACGGGGGCCCCAATGAGCAGTTCTTC